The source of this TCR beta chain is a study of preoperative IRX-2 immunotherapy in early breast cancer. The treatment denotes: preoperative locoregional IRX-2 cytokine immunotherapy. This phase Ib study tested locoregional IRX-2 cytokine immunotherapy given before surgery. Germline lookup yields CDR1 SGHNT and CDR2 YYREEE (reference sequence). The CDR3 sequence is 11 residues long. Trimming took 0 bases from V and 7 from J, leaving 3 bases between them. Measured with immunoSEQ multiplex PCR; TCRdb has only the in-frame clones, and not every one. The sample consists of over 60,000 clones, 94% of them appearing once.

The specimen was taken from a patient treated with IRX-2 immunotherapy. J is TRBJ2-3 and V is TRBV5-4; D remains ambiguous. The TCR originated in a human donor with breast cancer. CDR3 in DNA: TGTGCCAGCAGCTTGGATAATACGCAGTATTTT. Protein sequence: CASSLDNTQYF.